This is a list of T cell receptor beta chains from one sample in a study of T cells in Graves' hyperthyroidism and ophthalmopathy. Each CDR3 protein is one row after TCRdb ran MiXCR on the multiplex PCR reads. This sample yields 800,000 or so distinct CDR3 sequences, of which more than 30% are seen a single time; about 8.9% belongs to the top ten. Material: blood. These receptors were collected from a man aged 18 to 30 with Graves' hyperthyroidism. Both conserved end residues are part of each CDR3.

v_gene	CDR3aa
TRBV24-1	CATSEGTGANRETQYF
TRBV11-1	CASSSWGLDTQYF
TRBV20-1	CSANQGQGSYEQYF
TRBV7-9	CAIARPANTGELFF
TRBV9	CASSVDLQGGTYEQYF
TRBV29-1	CSGLWDTEAFF
TRBV12-3/TRBV12-4	CASSLRTGTSTEAFF
TRBV28	CASSSGQLYEQYF
TRBV2	CASSAGPPRGGYSNQPQHF
TRBV3-1	CASSQGTGVYF